The 17 T cell receptor beta chains presented below share a single source sample, sequenced in a study of early stage breast cancer tumors. Clones were read by immunoSEQ multiplex PCR, and TCRdb kept only the in-frame ones, dropping some. In the table there are fewer than 30,000 clones, roughly 50% of which are singletons. The sample taken for sequencing was breast tumor tissue. All receptors derive from a person in their fifties with breast cancer.

The chain uses TRBV7-2 and TRBJ2-1; D may correspond to TRBD1 or TRBD2 (5 bases each). The V end was cut by 5 bases, the J end by 6 bases, with 17 bases between. This CDR3 contains 15 residues. Germline V gene lookup returns CDR1 SGHTA and CDR2 FQGNSA. For the CDR3, the DNA is TGTGCCAGCAGCCCCCGACAGCCCGGACTCAATGAGCAGTTCTTC. This encodes CASSPRQPGLNEQFF.

V and J are TRBV7-2 and TRBJ2-7; 10 nucleotides agree with TRBD2. The length of the CDR3 is 14 residues. Losses at the gene ends were 4 bases for V and 6 bases for J; bases not matched to a gene: 6. Per the germline V gene, CDR1 is SGHTA and CDR2 is FQGNSA. CDR3 sequence (DNA): TGTGCCAGCAGCTCCGCTAGCGGGAGAAGCGAGCAGTACTTC. This gives the protein CASSSASGRSEQYF.

The chain is built from TRBV12-2 and TRBJ2-7; the D call TRBD2 from the table was never checked on the DNA. TRBV12-2 is designated a pseudogene. The CDR3 is made up of 15 amino acids. The CDR3 loop reads CASRPSGSPAYEQYF. CDR3 nucleotide sequence: TGTGCAAGTCGCCCAAGCGGGAGCCCAGCCTACGAGCAGTACTTC.

The rearrangement uses TRBV5-4 and TRBJ2-2, with D possibly TRBD2 on 8 matching bases. CDR1 and CDR2 (germline): SGHNT, YYREEE (reference sequence). Trimming removed 4 bases at V and 3 bases at J, with 19 bases between. The CDR3 runs 17 residues. The CDR3 here is CASSQLLAGQHTGELFF. Written as DNA, the CDR3 is TGTGCCAGCAGCCAACTGTTAGCGGGACAGCACACCGGGGAGCTGTTTTTT.

V gene TRBV7-2 combines with J gene TRBJ2-2; no reliable D call. This CDR3 has 14 amino acids. V lost 3 bases, J lost 3 bases, and 8 bases lay in between. Germline assignment: CDR1 SGHTA and CDR2 FQGNSA. This CDR3 is CASSFGYYTGELFF. The CDR3 DNA is TGTGCCAGCAGCTTCGGTTATTACACCGGGGAGCTGTTTTTT.

The rearrangement joins TRBV9 to TRBJ2-3; D is tentatively TRBD1 or TRBD2 (5 bases each). This CDR3 region has 15 residues. The ends were cut back, 0 bases at V and 0 bases at J, with 8 bases in the middle. Germline loops: CDR1 SGDLS, CDR2 YYNGEE. For the CDR3, the DNA is TGTGCCAGCAGCGTAGACGGGGCTAGCACAGATACGCAGTATTTT. It is translated as CASSVDGASTDTQYF.

This CDR3 reads CASSIASGIETQYF. DNA for the CDR3: TGTGCCAGTAGTATAGCTTCAGGGATAGAGACCCAGTACTTC. The chain is built from TRBV19 and TRBJ2-5; perhaps TRBD1 as D (5 bases). The CDR3 has 14 residues. Germline V lookup: CDR1 LNHDA, CDR2 SQIVND (reference sequence). Trimming left V 1 base short and J 4 bases short, with 10 bases between. The full variable domain, completed using reference TRBV19 and TRBJ2-5, is DGGITQSPKYLFRKEGQNVTLSCEQNLNHDAMYWYRQDPGQGLRLIYYSQIVNDFQKGDIAEGYSVSREKKESFPLTVTSAQKNPTAFYLCASSIASGIETQYFGPGTRLLVL.

The genes are TRBV2 and TRBJ2-1, with D maybe TRBD1 (6 bases). Germline CDR1 reads SNHLY; CDR2 reads FYNNEI. Deletions cut 5 bases from V and 5 bases from J, with 16 bases between. The CDR3 has 15 residues. The CDR3: CASSNPRDKNNEQFF. The DNA for the CDR3 is TGTGCCAGCAGTAACCCCCGGGACAAAAACAATGAGCAGTTCTTC.

This clone was recorded only once. J is TRBJ2-5 and V is TRBV7-9; possibly TRBD2 for D (6 bases). This CDR3 is 12 amino acids long. V lost 11 bases, J lost 4 bases, and 14 bases lay in between. Germline V CDR1 and CDR2: SEHNR, FQNEAQ (reference sequence). CDR3 amino acids: CAPGGPLETQYF. DNA for the CDR3: TGTGCCCCCGGAGGGCCTTTAGAGACCCAGTACTTC.

This clone was seen a handful of times. The CDR3 region is CASNLELSYEQYF. In DNA, the CDR3 is TGTGCCAGCAATTTGGAATTATCCTACGAGCAGTACTTC. V is TRBV2 and J is TRBJ2-7; D is ambiguous. The CDR3 spans 13 residues. The V gene lost 7 bases and the J gene lost 1 base, with 11 bases spanning the gap. The germline V gene encodes CDR1 SNHLY and CDR2 FYNNEI.

This clone was seen only a few times. The rearrangement uses TRBV19 and TRBJ1-1; D unclear. Germline V gene lookup returns CDR1 LNHDA and CDR2 SQIVND (reference sequence). This CDR3 contains 11 residues. Trimming stripped 5 bases from V and 11 bases from J, with 12 bases between. The CDR3 reads CASSLGRRAFF. CDR3 nucleotide sequence: TGTGCCAGTAGTCTAGGGAGGCGGGCTTTCTTT.

This chain connects TRBV6-1 to TRBJ2-3, with 8 bases identical to TRBD2. The CDR3 extends over 17 amino acids. Germline loops: CDR1 MNHNS, CDR2 SASEGT. The J segment lost 2 bases and the V segment lost 4 bases, leaving 11 bases of the junction unmatched. The CDR3 region is CASSGGGSGAPTDTQYF. The CDR3 region has the DNA TGTGCCAGCAGTGGAGGGGGTAGCGGGGCCCCCACAGATACGCAGTATTTT.

In its sample, this clone ranks as medium-sized. DNA for the CDR3: TGTGCCAGCTCACCGGGGACAGAAGCTAACTATGGCTACACCTTC. It specifies CASSPGTEANYGYTF. The chain uses TRBV18 and TRBJ1-2; TRBD1 aligns across 7 bases. Germline assignment: CDR1 KGHSH and CDR2 LQKENI. V lost 3 bases, J lost 0 bases, and 4 bases stayed unmatched. This CDR3 is 15 amino acids long.

The chain employs TRBV5-1 and TRBJ2-2, with 16 bases fitting TRBD2. The CDR3 runs to 18 residues. The trim removed 3 bases at V and 7 bases at J, leaving 9 bases unmatched. Germline values: CDR1 SGHRS, CDR2 YFSETQ. In DNA form, the CDR3 reads TGCGCCAGCAGCTCTGGGACTAGCGGGAGGGCCAGTGGCGGGGAGCTGTTTTTT. It is translated as CASSSGTSGRASGGELFF. Together with reference TRBV5-1 and TRBJ2-2, the CDR3 gives the full variable domain: KAGVTQTPRYLIKTRGQQVTLSCSPISGHRSVSWYQQTPGQGLQFLFEYFSETQRNKGNFPGRFSGRQFSNSRSEMNVSTLELGDSALYLCASSSGTSGRASGGELFFGEGSRLTVL.

Comments on this clone: At the DNA level, this CDR3 is encoded by other sequences in the same sample as well. The chain carries TRBV7-9 and TRBJ2-3; D gene uncertain. The V gene's germline CDR1 is SEHNR and CDR2 FQNEAQ (reference sequence). This CDR3 has 11 amino acids. Trimming stripped 5 bases from V and 5 bases from J, with 5 bases between. The CDR3 protein is CASSLIDTQYF. CDR3 bases: TGTGCCAGCAGCCTTATAGATACGCAGTATTTT. Variable domain in full (rest from reference TRBV7-9 and TRBJ2-3): DTGVSQNPRHKITKRGQNVTFRCDPISEHNRLYWYRQTLGQGPEFLTYFQNEAQLEKSRLLSDRFSAERPKGSFSTLEIQRTEQGDSAMYLCASSLIDTQYFGPGTRLTVL.

The V call is TRBV7-9, the J call TRBJ1-4; 10 bases line up with TRBD1. V was pared by 5 bases and J by 5 bases, with 5 bases of the junction left unmatched. Per germline, CDR1 SEHNR and CDR2 FQNEAQ (reference sequence). The CDR3 loop spans 15 amino acids. The CDR3 protein is CASSADRGRNEKLFF. The CDR3 DNA follows: TGTGCCAGCAGCGCCGACAGGGGGCGCAATGAAAAACTGTTTTTT. Full variable domain (missing parts from reference TRBV7-9 and TRBJ1-4): DTGVSQNPRHKITKRGQNVTFRCDPISEHNRLYWYRQTLGQGPEFLTYFQNEAQLEKSRLLSDRFSAERPKGSFSTLEIQRTEQGDSAMYLCASSADRGRNEKLFFGSGTQLSVL.

At least ten counts were recorded for this clone. The chain carries TRBV10-1 and TRBJ2-4; maybe TRBD2 (7 bases). The V end was cut by 4 bases, the J end by 9 bases, with 16 bases between. This CDR3 has 14 amino acids. CDR1 WNHNN and CDR2 SYGVQD come from the germline V gene (reference sequence). CDR3 nucleotide sequence: TGCGCCAGCAGTGCCCTGAGGGAGGGGGGCATTCAGTACTTC. Encoded protein: CASSALREGGIQYF.